These T cell receptor beta chains were read from a single sample in a study of blood T cells in healthy people across ages. TCRdb re-called the 5' RACE reads with MiXCR, one entry per CDR3 protein. Counted here are some 700,000 distinct CDR3 sequences, about 42% occurring once; the ten biggest clones make up 20% to 25%. The source material was blood. The receptors come from a woman in her sixties or seventies in good health. Each CDR3 is given with its conserved first and last residue. Each record gives: J gene, D gene, clone size, V gene, CDR3 DNA, CDR3 protein. A D gene is named only where the DNA matches it firmly. Size tells how often a clone was seen (once, few, many) or the class of an expanded clone, and some rows leave it out.

j_gene: TRBJ2-6
d_gene: .
abundance: .
v_gene: TRBV6-5
CDR3nt: TGTGCCAGCAGTTACATGAGTGGCGCAGCCTCTGGGGCCAACGTCCTGACTTTC
CDR3aa: CASSYMSGAASGANVLTF

j_gene: TRBJ1-6
d_gene: .
abundance: .
v_gene: TRBV5-1
CDR3nt: TGCGCCAGCAGCTTGGGGAGTATAGGGGATTCACCCCTCCACTTT
CDR3aa: CASSLGSIGDSPLHF

j_gene: TRBJ2-2
d_gene: TRBD1
abundance: .
v_gene: TRBV7-2
CDR3nt: TGTGCCAGCACCGGACAGGGGGTCACCGGGGAGCTGTTTTTT
CDR3aa: CASTGQGVTGELFF

j_gene: TRBJ2-7
d_gene: .
abundance: few
v_gene: TRBV4-2
CDR3nt: TGTGCCAGCAGCTCCTTCCTGGATAGCGGCGACGAGCAGTACTTC
CDR3aa: CASSSFLDSGDEQYF

j_gene: TRBJ2-5
d_gene: .
abundance: few
v_gene: TRBV5-1
CDR3nt: TGCGCCAGCAGCTTGGACTGGCAAGAGACCCAGTACTTC
CDR3aa: CASSLDWQETQYF

j_gene: TRBJ1-5
d_gene: .
abundance: .
v_gene: TRBV7-2
CDR3nt: TGTGCCAGCAGCTTAAATCGACAGGTCAATCAGCCCCAGCATTTT
CDR3aa: CASSLNRQVNQPQHF

j_gene: TRBJ2-7
d_gene: .
abundance: .
v_gene: TRBV11-2
CDR3nt: TGTGCCAGCACTTTCCAGCCCGTATCCTACGAGCAGTACTTC
CDR3aa: CASTFQPVSYEQYF

j_gene: TRBJ2-3
d_gene: .
abundance: few
v_gene: TRBV5-1
CDR3nt: TGCGCCAGCAGCTTCAACCCGGGAGTGGGCACAGATACGCAGTATTTT
CDR3aa: CASSFNPGVGTDTQYF

j_gene: TRBJ2-3
d_gene: .
abundance: .
v_gene: TRBV15
CDR3nt: TGTGCCACCAGCAGAGAACCGGCAGCTAGAGATACGCAGTATTTT
CDR3aa: CATSREPAARDTQYF

j_gene: TRBJ2-7
d_gene: .
abundance: .
v_gene: TRBV25-1
CDR3nt: TGTGCCAGCAGTGAATTTGGCAGCGTCTACGAGCAGTACTTC
CDR3aa: CASSEFGSVYEQYF

j_gene: TRBJ2-7
d_gene: .
abundance: .
v_gene: TRBV5-5
CDR3nt: TGTGCCAGCAGCTTGGCCCTAGTAGGCTCGGACGAGCAGTACTTC
CDR3aa: CASSLALVGSDEQYF

j_gene: TRBJ2-4
d_gene: .
abundance: few
v_gene: TRBV14
CDR3nt: TGTGCCAGCAGCCTGTTAGGGGGAGGAAACATTCAGTACTTC
CDR3aa: CASSLLGGGNIQYF

j_gene: TRBJ2-1
d_gene: .
abundance: many
v_gene: TRBV12-3/TRBV12-4
CDR3nt: TGTGCCAGCAGTTTAAGCCAGGGGCAGGGAAATGAGCAGTTCTTC
CDR3aa: CASSLSQGQGNEQFF

j_gene: TRBJ2-3
d_gene: TRBD2
abundance: few
v_gene: TRBV28
CDR3nt: TGTGCCAGCAGTTTGGACGGACTAGCGGGAAGAACAGATACGCAGTATTTT
CDR3aa: CASSLDGLAGRTDTQYF

j_gene: TRBJ2-1
d_gene: .
abundance: .
v_gene: TRBV4-3
CDR3nt: TGCGCCAGCAGCCAAGATCGGATCGGGTGGTCAGGGAGCGAGCAGTTCTTC
CDR3aa: CASSQDRIGWSGSEQFF

j_gene: TRBJ2-2
d_gene: TRBD1
abundance: .
v_gene: TRBV10-3
CDR3nt: TGTGCCATCGCCCTGGGACAGGGGGCAACCGGGGAGCTGTTTTTT
CDR3aa: CAIALGQGATGELFF

j_gene: TRBJ2-3
d_gene: .
abundance: once
v_gene: TRBV2
CDR3nt: TGTGCCAGCAGTGAAGCTAAACTAGCGAAGGGGGCAGATACGCAGTATTTT
CDR3aa: CASSEAKLAKGADTQYF

j_gene: TRBJ1-1
d_gene: .
abundance: .
v_gene: TRBV7-9
CDR3nt: TGTGCCAGCAGCTCCGGGATTTCTAGGACTGAAGCTTTCTTT
CDR3aa: CASSSGISRTEAFF

j_gene: TRBJ2-2
d_gene: .
abundance: .
v_gene: TRBV7-2
CDR3nt: TGTGCCAGCAGCTCGGGACTCCCAATCGGGGAGCTGTTTTTT
CDR3aa: CASSSGLPIGELFF

j_gene: TRBJ1-4
d_gene: .
abundance: many
v_gene: TRBV4-3
CDR3nt: TGCGCCAGCAGCCAAATCGGTGGATACGGAGGGGAAAAACTGTTTTTT
CDR3aa: CASSQIGGYGGEKLFF

j_gene: TRBJ2-5
d_gene: .
abundance: .
v_gene: TRBV3-1
CDR3nt: TGTGCCAGCAGCCAACCCCGGGACGGGAATGAGCAGTACTTC
CDR3aa: CASSQPRDGNEQYF

j_gene: TRBJ2-2
d_gene: .
abundance: .
v_gene: TRBV6-5
CDR3nt: TGTGCCAGCAGTTATCCTGGGTTTGCAGGGGCGAACACCGGGGAGCTGTTTTTT
CDR3aa: CASSYPGFAGANTGELFF